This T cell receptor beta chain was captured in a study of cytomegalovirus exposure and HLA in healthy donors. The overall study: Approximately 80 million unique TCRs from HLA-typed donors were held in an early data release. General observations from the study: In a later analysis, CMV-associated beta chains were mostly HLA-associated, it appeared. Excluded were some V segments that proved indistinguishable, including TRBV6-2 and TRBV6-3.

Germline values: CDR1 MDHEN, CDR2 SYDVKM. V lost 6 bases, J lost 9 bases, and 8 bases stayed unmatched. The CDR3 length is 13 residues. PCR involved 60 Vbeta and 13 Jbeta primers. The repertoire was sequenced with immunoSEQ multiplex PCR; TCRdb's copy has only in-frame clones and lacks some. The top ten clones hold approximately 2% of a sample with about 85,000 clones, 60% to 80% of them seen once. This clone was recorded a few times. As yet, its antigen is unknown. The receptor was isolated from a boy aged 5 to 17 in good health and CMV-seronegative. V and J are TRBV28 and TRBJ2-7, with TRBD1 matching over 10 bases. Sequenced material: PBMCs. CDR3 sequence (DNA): TGTGCCAGCAGAGGACAGGGGGTTCACGGGCAGTACTTC. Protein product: CASRGQGVHGQYF. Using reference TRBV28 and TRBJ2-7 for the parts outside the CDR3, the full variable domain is DVKVTQSSRYLVKRTGEKVFLECVQDMDHENMFWYRQDPGLGLRLIYFSYDVKMKEKGDIPEGYSVSREKKERFSLILESASTNQTSMYLCASRGQGVHGQYFGPGTRLTVT.